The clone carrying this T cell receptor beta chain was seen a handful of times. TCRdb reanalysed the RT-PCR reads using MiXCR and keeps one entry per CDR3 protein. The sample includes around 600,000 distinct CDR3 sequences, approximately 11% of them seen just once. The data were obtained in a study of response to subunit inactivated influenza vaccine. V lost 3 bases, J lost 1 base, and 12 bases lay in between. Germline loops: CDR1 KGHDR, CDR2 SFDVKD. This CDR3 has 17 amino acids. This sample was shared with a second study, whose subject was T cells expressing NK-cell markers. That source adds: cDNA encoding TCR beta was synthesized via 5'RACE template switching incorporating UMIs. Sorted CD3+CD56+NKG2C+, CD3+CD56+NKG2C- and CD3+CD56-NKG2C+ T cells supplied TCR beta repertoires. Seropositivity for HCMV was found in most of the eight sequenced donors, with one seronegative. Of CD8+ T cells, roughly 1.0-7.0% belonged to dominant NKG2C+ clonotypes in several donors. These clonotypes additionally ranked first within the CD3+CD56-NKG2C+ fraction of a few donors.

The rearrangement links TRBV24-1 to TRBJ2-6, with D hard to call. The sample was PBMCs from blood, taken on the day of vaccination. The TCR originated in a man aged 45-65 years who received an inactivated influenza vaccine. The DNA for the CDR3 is TGTGCCACCAGTGATGGCCAGCTAGTATCTGGGGCCAACGTCCTGACTTTC. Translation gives CATSDGQLVSGANVLTF.